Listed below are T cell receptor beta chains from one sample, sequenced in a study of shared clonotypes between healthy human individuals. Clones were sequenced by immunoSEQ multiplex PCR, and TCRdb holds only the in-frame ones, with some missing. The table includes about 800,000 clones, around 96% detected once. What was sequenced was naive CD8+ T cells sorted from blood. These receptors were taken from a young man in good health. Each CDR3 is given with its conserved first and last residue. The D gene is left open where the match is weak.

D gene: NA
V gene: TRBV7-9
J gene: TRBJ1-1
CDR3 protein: CASSLSFDMNTEAFF

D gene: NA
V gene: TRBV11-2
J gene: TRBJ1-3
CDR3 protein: CASSKSGTPLIGNTIYF

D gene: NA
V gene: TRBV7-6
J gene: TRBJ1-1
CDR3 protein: CATGPTGSGTEAFF

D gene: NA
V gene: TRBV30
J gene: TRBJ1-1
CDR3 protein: CAWSDGRNTEAFF

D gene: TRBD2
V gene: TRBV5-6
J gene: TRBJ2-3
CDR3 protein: CASSLKLSGSEDTQYF

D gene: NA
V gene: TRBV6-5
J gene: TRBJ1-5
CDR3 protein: CASSYSTTGLHQPQHF

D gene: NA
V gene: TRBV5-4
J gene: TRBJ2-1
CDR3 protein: CASHWTGNSYNEQFF

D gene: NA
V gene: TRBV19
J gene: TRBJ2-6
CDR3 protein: CASSGEWAVSGANVLTF

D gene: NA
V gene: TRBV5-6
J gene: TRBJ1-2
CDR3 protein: CASRRDLNYGYTF

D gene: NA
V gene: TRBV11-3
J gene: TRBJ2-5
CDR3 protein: CASSHRDDTMTQYF

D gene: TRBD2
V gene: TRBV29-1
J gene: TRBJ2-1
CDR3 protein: CSARGLPGRSYNEQFF

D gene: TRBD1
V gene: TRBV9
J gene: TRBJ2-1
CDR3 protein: CASSVGTGGYNEQFF

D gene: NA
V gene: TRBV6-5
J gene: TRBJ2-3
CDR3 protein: CASSHRTGRSDTQYF

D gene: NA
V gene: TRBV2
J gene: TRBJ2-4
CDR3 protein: CASMGGSGAKNIQYF

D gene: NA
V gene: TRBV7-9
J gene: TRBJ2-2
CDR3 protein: CASSLPGFTGELFF

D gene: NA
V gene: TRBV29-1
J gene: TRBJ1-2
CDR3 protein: CRRDSNYGYTF

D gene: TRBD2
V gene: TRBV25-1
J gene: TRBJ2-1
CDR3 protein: CASSDGGTYNEQFF

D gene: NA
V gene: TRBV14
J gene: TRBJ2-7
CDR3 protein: CASSPGVGQGVTIPYF

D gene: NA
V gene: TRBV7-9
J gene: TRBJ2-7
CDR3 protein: CAIGRETFYEQYF

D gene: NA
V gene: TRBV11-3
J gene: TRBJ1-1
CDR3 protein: CASSLRMNTEAFF

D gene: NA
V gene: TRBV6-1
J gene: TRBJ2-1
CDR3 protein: CASSEAPGQTYNEQFF

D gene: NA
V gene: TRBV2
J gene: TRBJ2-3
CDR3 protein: CASSEWDGDSTDTQYF

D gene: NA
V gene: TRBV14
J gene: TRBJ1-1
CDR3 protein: CASSQDWTNTEAFF

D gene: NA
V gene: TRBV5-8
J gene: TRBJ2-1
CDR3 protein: CASSTQVGRGVYNEQFF

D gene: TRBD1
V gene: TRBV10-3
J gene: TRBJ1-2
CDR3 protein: CAISDSGQGALANYGYTF

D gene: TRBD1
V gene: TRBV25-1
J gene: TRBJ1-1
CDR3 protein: CASSGRQGLAFF

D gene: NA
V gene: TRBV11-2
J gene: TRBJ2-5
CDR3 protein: CASSVDGTQYF

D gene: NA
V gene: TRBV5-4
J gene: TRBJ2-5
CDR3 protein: CASSPGTSQETQYF

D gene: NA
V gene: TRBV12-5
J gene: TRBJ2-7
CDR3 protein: CASGLYPGPYEQYF

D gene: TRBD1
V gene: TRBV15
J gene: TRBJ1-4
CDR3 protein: CATKTGGDEKLFF

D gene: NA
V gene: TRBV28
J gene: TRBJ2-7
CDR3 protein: CASSPLIKGRGYEQYF

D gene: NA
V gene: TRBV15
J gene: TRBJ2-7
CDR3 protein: CATSGRDGRRDEQYF

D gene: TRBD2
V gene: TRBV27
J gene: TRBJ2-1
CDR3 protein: CASSLSSGSYNEQFF

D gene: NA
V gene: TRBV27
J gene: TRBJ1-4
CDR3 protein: CASSLSRGEGKEKLFF

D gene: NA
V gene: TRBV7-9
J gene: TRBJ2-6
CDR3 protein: CASSLGSVSGANVLTF

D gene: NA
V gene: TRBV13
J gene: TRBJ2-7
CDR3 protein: CASSGAVSSYEQYF

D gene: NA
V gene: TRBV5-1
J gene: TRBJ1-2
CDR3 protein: CASSYRENYGYTF